Below are 15 T cell receptor beta chains sequenced from a single sample in a study of blood T cells in healthy people across ages. The use of a sample-barcoded 5' primer and a J-beta primer mix characterized a second PCR of 7 to 11 cycles. TCRdb re-analysed the 5' RACE reads in MiXCR, keeping a single row per CDR3 protein. The sample lists hundreds of thousands of distinct CDR3 sequences, roughly 31% occurring once. Sequencing was carried out using blood. The receptors here all came from a woman older than 75 in good health.

The chain links TRBV6-5 to TRBJ1-1, with D possibly TRBD1 on 6 matching bases. The CDR3 spans 15 residues. V was clipped by 6 bases and J by 5 bases, with 19 bases between them. Germline V gene lookup returns CDR1 MNHEY and CDR2 SVGAGI. CDR3 loop: CASSLTSTGRTEAFF. In DNA form, the CDR3 reads TGTGCCAGCAGCCTAACTTCAACAGGGAGGACTGAAGCTTTCTTT.

In its sample, this clonotype was seen many times. The J gene is TRBJ2-6, the V gene TRBV6-2 or TRBV6-3; D might be TRBD1 or TRBD2, each matching 5 bases. The CDR3 length is 15 residues. Per germline, CDR1 MNHEY and CDR2 SVGEGT. Trimming shortened V by 1 base and J by 4 bases, and 8 bases separated the two germline ends. The DNA for the CDR3 is TGTGCCAGCAGTTACTTCGGGGCGGGGGCCAACGTCCTGACTTTC. It yields the protein CASSYFGAGANVLTF.

The rearrangement uses TRBV20-1 and TRBJ2-7; D uncertain. CDR3 length equals 14 residues. The V gene's germline CDR1 is DFQATT and CDR2 SNEGSKA (reference sequence). The ends were cut back, 0 bases at V and 0 bases at J, with 9 bases in the middle. CDR3 protein: CSARDGENSYEQYF. The CDR3 DNA is TGCAGTGCTAGAGACGGTGAAAACTCCTACGAGCAGTACTTC.

This clonotype was recorded at least ten times. The chain carries TRBV7-3 and TRBJ2-1, with a possible D match to TRBD2 (6 bases). The CDR3 is 13 amino acids. Trimming took 4 bases from V and 10 from J, leaving 14 bases between them. Germline CDR1 is SGHTA and CDR2 is FQGTGA. The CDR3 loop is CASSSGDFREQFF. For the CDR3, the DNA is TGTGCCAGCAGCTCCGGGGACTTCCGCGAGCAGTTCTTC. The full variable domain, completed using reference TRBV7-3 and TRBJ2-1, is GAGVSQTPSNKVTEKGKYVELRCDPISGHTALYWYRQSLGQGPEFLIYFQGTGAADDSGLPNDRFFAVRPEGSVSTLKIQRTERGDSAVYLCASSSGDFREQFFGPGTRLTVL.

Of note for this clonotype: At one end the junction does not follow the germline gene, possibly because of a read error. The genes are TRBV13 and TRBJ1-6; D remains unclear. The germline V gene encodes CDR1 PRHDT and CDR2 FYEKMQ (reference sequence). CDR3 size: 14 residues. The CDR3 here is CANSLKGYGTALHF. CDR3 nucleotides: TGTGCCAACAGCTTAAAAGGGTACGGCACTGCCCTCCACTTT.

This clonotype was seen many times. The V call is TRBV5-5, the J call TRBJ1-2, with D tentatively TRBD1 (6 bases). Germline CDR1 reads SGHKS; CDR2 reads YYEKEE (reference sequence). V was clipped by 0 bases and J by 4 bases, with 10 bases between them. The CDR3 consists of 14 residues. The CDR3 nucleotides read TGTGCCAGCAGCTTGGGCAGGGGAAGCTATGGCTACACCTTC. It is translated as CASSLGRGSYGYTF. The whole variable domain, filled in from reference TRBV5-5 and TRBJ1-2, reads DAGVTQSPTHLIKTRGQQVTLRCSPISGHKSVSWYQQVLGQGPQFIFQYYEKEERGRGNFPDRFSARQFPNYSSELNVNALLLGDSALYLCASSLGRGSYGYTFGSGTRLTVV.

The table lists this clonotype with many counts. V and J are TRBV12-3 or TRBV12-4 and TRBJ1-5; TRBD1 agrees at 9 bases. V was pared by 5 bases and J by 7 bases, with 6 bases of the junction left unmatched. This CDR3 comprises 14 residues. CDR3 loop: CASSVQGANQPQHF. The CDR3 nucleotides read TGTGCCAGCAGTGTACAGGGGGCGAACCAGCCCCAGCATTTT.

The V gene is TRBV30, the J gene TRBJ1-6, with 7 bases identical to TRBD1. Germline lookup yields CDR1 GTSNPN and CDR2 SVGIG (reference sequence). The V gene end was trimmed by 0 bases and the J gene end by 8 bases; junction bases not matched to a gene: 4. The CDR3 totals 14 residues. The CDR3 is CAWSVDQGDSPLHF. For the CDR3, the DNA is TGTGCCTGGAGTGTTGATCAGGGGGATTCACCCCTCCACTTT.

This clonotype came up many times. This chain links TRBV10-2 with TRBJ2-1; 7 bases agree with TRBD2. Germline loops: CDR1 WSHSY, CDR2 SAAADI. Trimming took 2 bases from V and 5 from J; bases not matched to a gene: 9. This CDR3 is built from 16 residues. The CDR3 DNA follows: TGCGCCAGCAGTGAGGTAGCGGGCCCTATAAACAATGAGCAGTTCTTC. This encodes CASSEVAGPINNEQFF.

This clonotype was seen only a few times. The chain combines TRBV30 with TRBJ1-1; D may be TRBD1 (5 bases). CDR3 length: 13 residues. Germline V lookup: CDR1 GTSNPN, CDR2 SVGIG (reference sequence). The germline V and J ends were trimmed by 3 bases and 3 bases, with 11 bases remaining between them. CDR3 nucleotide sequence: TGTGCCTGGAGCGGGGGGACCTACACTGAAGCTTTCTTT. Its protein product is CAWSGGTYTEAFF.

This clonotype was detected many times. The V call is TRBV7-9, the J call TRBJ2-1, with a tentative D call TRBD2 (6 bases). CDR1 and CDR2 from the germline V gene are SEHNR and FQNEAQ (reference sequence). This CDR3 comprises 14 residues. The V gene lost 0 bases and the J gene lost 8 bases, with 11 bases spanning the gap. This CDR3 reads CASSLARGIDEQFF. For the CDR3, the DNA is TGTGCCAGCAGCTTAGCGCGGGGAATCGATGAGCAGTTCTTC.

There are a few counts of this clonotype. A much bigger clone sits one base away, suggesting this may be a read error. J is TRBJ1-2 and V is TRBV2, with D perhaps matching TRBD1 (5 bases). The CDR3 spans 12 residues. V gave up 4 bases and J gave up 4 bases, with 7 bases separating them. Germline V gives CDR1 SNHLY, CDR2 FYNNEI. The DNA of the CDR3 is TGTGCCAGCAGTGGGGACGGCTATGGCTACACCTTC. This sequence encodes CASSGDGYGYTF.

This clonotype was detected ten times or more. The gene calls are TRBV4-2 and TRBJ1-2; 7 bases are shared with TRBD1. V lost 0 bases and J lost 2; bases outside the gene matches: 3. The CDR3 totals 15 residues. Per the germline V gene, CDR1 is LGHNA and CDR2 is YNFKEQ. The CDR3 DNA is TGTGCCAGCAGCCAAGAAACAGGGGTGAACTATGGCTACACCTTC. Encoded protein: CASSQETGVNYGYTF.

This clonotype was picked up a small number of times. The chain combines TRBV15 with TRBJ2-2, with 10 bases identical to TRBD1. With V trimmed by 0 bases and J by 4 bases, 5 bases remained unmatched. The CDR3 runs to 17 residues. In germline, CDR1 is LNHNV, CDR2 YYDKDF (reference sequence). DNA of the CDR3: TGTGCCACCAGCAGAGAAGCGGGACAGGGGACCACCGGGGAGCTGTTTTTT. Its translation: CATSREAGQGTTGELFF.

This rearrangement joins TRBV6-1 to TRBJ2-5; TRBD2 matches at 10 bases. With V trimmed by 5 bases and J by 11 bases, 17 bases remained unmatched. Germline loops: CDR1 MNHNS, CDR2 SASEGT. The CDR3 is 16 amino acids. CDR3 protein: CASSPRSSGGYNEQYF. The CDR3 DNA follows: TGTGCCAGCAGTCCGAGGAGTAGCGGGGGGTACAATGAGCAGTACTTC.